Each of the 20 T cell receptor beta chains below was sequenced from the same sample in a study of OX40 agonist ivuxolimab in advanced cancers. Using immunoSEQ multiplex PCR, the repertoire was profiled, and TCRdb retains in-frame clones only, with some absent. The sample consists of approximately 50,000 clones, about 85% of them appearing once. The sample in question was CD4+ or CD8+ T cells sorted from blood, obtained in a trial of the OX40 agonist ivuxolimab. The origin of the receptors is an adult with an advanced solid tumor such as melanoma, head and neck, liver or kidney cancer.

The chain is built from TRBV7-9 and TRBJ1-3; D not resolved. The germline V gene encodes CDR1 SEHNR and CDR2 FQNEAQ (reference sequence). The CDR3 spans 16 residues. Trimming removed 0 bases from V and 0 bases from J, with 9 bases in between. CDR3 nucleotides: TGTGCCAGCAGCTTAGCGGTCGGAGCCTCTGGAAACACCATATATTTT. Its translation is CASSLAVGASGNTIYF.

This sequence joins TRBV4-1 and TRBJ2-7; 10 nucleotides line up with TRBD2. V lost 0 bases to trimming and J lost 3 bases; unmatched junction nucleotides: 11. Germline-derived CDR1 and CDR2 are MGHRA and YSYEKL. The CDR3 loop spans 18 amino acids. The CDR3 sequence is CASSQEKAGGPPVYEQYF. CDR3 coding DNA: TGCGCCAGCAGCCAAGAAAAAGCGGGGGGGCCCCCCGTCTACGAGCAGTACTTC.

The chain recombines TRBV11-2 with TRBJ2-5, with 8 bases identical to TRBD2. CDR3 length: 19 residues. The germline gives CDR1 SGHAT, CDR2 FQNNGV. Trimming cost V 4 bases and J 2 bases; bases outside gene matches: 18. Written as DNA, the CDR3 is TGTGCCAGCAGCTCGGGGGGCCAGGGGACTAGATTTTGGCAAGAGACCCAGTACTTC. It yields the protein CASSSGGQGTRFWQETQYF.

The CDR3, as DNA: TGTGCCAGCAGCTTCCTTTATCAGGGGAGCGCTGAAGCTTTCTTT. This gives the protein CASSFLYQGSAEAFF. The rearrangement uses TRBV7-8 and TRBJ1-1; maybe TRBD1 (6 bases). The CDR3 is 15 amino acids. In germline, CDR1 is SGHVS, CDR2 FQNEAQ. V was cut by 3 bases and J by 6 bases, with 17 bases left in between.

This rearrangement joins TRBV29-1 to TRBJ1-2, with unresolved D. Trimming pared 7 bases from V and 2 bases from J, leaving 14 bases between. Germline-derived CDR1 and CDR2 are SQVTM and ANQGSEA. There are 13 residues in the CDR3. The CDR3 DNA follows: TGCAGCGCGGGGTCTGGGAGCAACTATGGCTACACCTTC. It specifies CSAGSGSNYGYTF.

The rearrangement joins TRBV4-3 to TRBJ2-5; D is possibly TRBD1 or TRBD2 (5 bases each). Germline CDR1 LGHNA, CDR2 YSLEER. The CDR3 is 15 residues long. Trimming took 0 bases from V and 1 from J, leaving 9 bases between them. CDR3 sequence (DNA): TGCGCCAGCAGCCAAGAGGGGACCTTCCAAGAGACCCAGTACTTC. This encodes CASSQEGTFQETQYF.

The V and J genes are TRBV9 and TRBJ1-2; 7 bases align to TRBD1. CDR1 is SGDLS and CDR2 is YYNGEE in the germline V gene. V lost 0 bases and J lost 3; bases outside the gene matches: 2. This CDR3 is built from 14 residues. The CDR3 here is CASSVAGGDYGYTF. The DNA of the CDR3 is TGTGCCAGCAGCGTAGCAGGGGGTGACTATGGCTACACCTTC.

This clone was detected only once. J is TRBJ2-2 and V is TRBV28; unclear D gene. Germline lookup yields CDR1 MDHEN and CDR2 SYDVKM. Trimming removed 7 bases at V and 0 bases at J, with 9 bases between. The CDR3 covers 14 residues. The DNA for the CDR3 is TGTGCCAGCATCCGAGCCGCGAACACCGGGGAGCTGTTTTTT. Translated: CASIRAANTGELFF.

The V and J genes are TRBV9 and TRBJ2-2, with 7 bases fitting TRBD1. Unmatched junction bases numbered 11, after V lost 2 bases and J lost 7 bases. The CDR3 extends over 16 amino acids. Germline lookup yields CDR1 SGDLS and CDR2 YYNGEE. The CDR3 DNA follows: TGTGCCAGCAGCGTTTCGACAGGGCTAGTCAACGGGGAGCTGTTTTTT. This encodes CASSVSTGLVNGELFF.

The chain recombines TRBV27 with TRBJ1-1; no clear D gene. Germline V gene lookup returns CDR1 MNHEY and CDR2 SMNVEV (reference sequence). The CDR3 extends over 13 amino acids. Trimming pared 3 bases from V and 6 bases from J, leaving 11 bases between. The CDR3 is CASSFGFGAEAFF. CDR3 nucleotides: TGTGCCAGCAGTTTCGGATTTGGGGCTGAAGCTTTCTTT.

The V gene is TRBV6-5, the J gene TRBJ1-2; 8 bases map to TRBD1. The CDR3 spans 14 residues. The V gene's germline CDR1 is MNHEY and CDR2 SVGAGI. The trim removed 6 bases at V and 6 bases at J, leaving 9 bases unmatched. In DNA form, the CDR3 reads TGTGCCAGCAGAGACAGGGGAGGTGTTGATGGCTACACCTTC. It yields the protein CASRDRGGVDGYTF.

This chain connects TRBV6-5 to TRBJ2-5; D unresolved. The CDR3 totals 15 residues. Germline V CDR1 and CDR2: MNHEY, SVGAGI. V was clipped by 6 bases and J by 3 bases, with 17 bases between them. CDR3 nucleotides: TGTGCCAGCAGGCTAATGGTGCAGAGTAAAGAGACCCAGTACTTC. Protein sequence: CASRLMVQSKETQYF.

The gene calls are TRBV6-1 and TRBJ2-7; D not resolved. The length of the CDR3 is 14 residues. The germline CDR1 and CDR2 sequences are MNHNS and SASEGT. Trimming took off 0 bases at V and 2 bases at J, with 8 bases between the two ends. CDR3 sequence (DNA): TGTGCCAGCAGTGAAGCACACAGCGCCTACGAGCAGTACTTC. Its translation is CASSEAHSAYEQYF.

The V and J genes are TRBV5-1 and TRBJ2-7; 9 positions agree with TRBD1. J was trimmed by 4 bases and V by 4 bases; bases with no gene match: 9. This CDR3 contains 15 residues. The V gene's germline CDR1 is SGHRS and CDR2 YFSETQ. The CDR3 coding sequence is TGCGCCAGCAGCACCGGGACAGGGAACGGTTACGAGCAGTACTTC. Its translation: CASSTGTGNGYEQYF.

This rearrangement joins TRBV4-3 to TRBJ1-4; D remains unclear. There are 16 residues in the CDR3. Trimming left V 0 bases short and J 0 bases short, with 8 bases between. In germline, CDR1 is LGHNA, CDR2 YSLEER. CDR3: CASSQDHTATNEKLFF. Written as DNA, the CDR3 is TGCGCCAGCAGCCAAGATCACACAGCAACTAATGAAAAACTGTTTTTT.

This chain uses TRBV27 with TRBJ1-1; D remains unclear. CDR3 length: 17 amino acids. V was trimmed by 5 bases and J by 1 base, leaving 20 bases between them. CDR1 and CDR2 (germline): MNHEY, SMNVEV (reference sequence). The DNA for the CDR3 is TGTGCCAGCAGTCAATTGCACGCGGGGAACGGGAACACTGAAGCTTTCTTT. It encodes CASSQLHAGNGNTEAFF.

The rearrangement links TRBV5-5 to TRBJ2-5; 9 positions match TRBD2. With 5 bases clipped from V and 2 bases from J, the junction kept 13 bases outside the gene matches. CDR3 length: 17 residues. Germline assignment: CDR1 SGHKS and CDR2 YYEKEE (reference sequence). CDR3 sequence (DNA): TGTGCCAGCAGTCATAGGGCTAGCGGGGCGTTACAAGAGACCCAGTACTTC. Its protein product is CASSHRASGALQETQYF.

This clone was detected a few times. V is TRBV5-4 and J is TRBJ1-1; D gene ambiguous. From germline, CDR1 is SGHNT and CDR2 YYREEE (reference sequence). Trimming removed 2 bases at V and 5 bases at J, with 4 bases between. This CDR3 has 11 residues. CDR3 DNA: TGTGCCAGCAGCTTCGGAACTGAAGCTTTCTTT. Translation: CASSFGTEAFF. Drawing the rest from reference TRBV5-4 and TRBJ1-1, the complete variable domain is ETGVTQSPTHLIKTRGQQVTLRCSSQSGHNTVSWYQQALGQGPQFIFQYYREEENGRGNFPPRFSGLQFPNYSSELNVNALELDDSALYLCASSFGTEAFFGQGTRLTVV.

The chain joins TRBV5-1 to TRBJ2-4; D call uncertain. This CDR3 spans 14 amino acids. Germline CDR1 and CDR2: SGHRS and YFSETQ. V shed 2 bases and J shed 0 bases, with 6 bases lying between them. The CDR3 nucleotides are TGCGCCAGCAGCTTAACGCTAGCCAAAAACATTCAGTACTTC. Its translation: CASSLTLAKNIQYF.

The rearrangement joins TRBV19 to TRBJ2-7; 8 bases map to TRBD1. The V segment lost 5 bases and the J segment 2 bases; nucleotides outside the gene matches: 2. The CDR3 is 13 residues long. CDR1 and CDR2 from the germline V gene are LNHDA and SQIVND (reference sequence). The CDR3, as DNA: TGTGCCAGTAGTTTGACAGGGGCCTACGAGCAGTACTTC. Amino acid sequence: CASSLTGAYEQYF. The complete variable domain, with remaining parts taken from reference TRBV19 and TRBJ2-7, reads DGGITQSPKYLFRKEGQNVTLSCEQNLNHDAMYWYRQDPGQGLRLIYYSQIVNDFQKGDIAEGYSVSREKKESFPLTVTSAQKNPTAFYLCASSLTGAYEQYFGPGTRLTVT.